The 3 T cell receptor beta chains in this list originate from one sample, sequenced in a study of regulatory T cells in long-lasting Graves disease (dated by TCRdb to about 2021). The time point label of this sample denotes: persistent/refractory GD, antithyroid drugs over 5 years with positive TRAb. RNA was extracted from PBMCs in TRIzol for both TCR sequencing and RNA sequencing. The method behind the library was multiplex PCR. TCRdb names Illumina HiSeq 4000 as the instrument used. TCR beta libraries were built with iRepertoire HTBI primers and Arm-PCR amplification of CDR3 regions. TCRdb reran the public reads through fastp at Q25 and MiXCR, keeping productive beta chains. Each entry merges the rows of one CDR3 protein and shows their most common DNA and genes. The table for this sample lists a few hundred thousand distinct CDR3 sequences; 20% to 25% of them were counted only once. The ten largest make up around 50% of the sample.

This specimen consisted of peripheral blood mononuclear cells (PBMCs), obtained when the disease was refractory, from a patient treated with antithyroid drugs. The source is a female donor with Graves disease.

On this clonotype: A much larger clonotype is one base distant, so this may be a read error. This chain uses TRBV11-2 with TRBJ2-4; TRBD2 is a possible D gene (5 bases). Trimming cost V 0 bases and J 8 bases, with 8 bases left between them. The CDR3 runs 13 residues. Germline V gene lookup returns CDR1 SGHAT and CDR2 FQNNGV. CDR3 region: CASSLDVRDIQYF. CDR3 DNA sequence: TGTGCCAGCAGCTTAGACGTGCGGGACATTCAGTACTTC. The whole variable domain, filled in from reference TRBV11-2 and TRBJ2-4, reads EAGVAQSPRYKIIEKRQSVAFWCNPISGHATLYWYQQILGQGPKLLIQFQNNGVVDDSQLPKDRFSAERLKGVDSTLKIQPAKLEDSAVYLCASSLDVRDIQYFGAGTRLSVL.

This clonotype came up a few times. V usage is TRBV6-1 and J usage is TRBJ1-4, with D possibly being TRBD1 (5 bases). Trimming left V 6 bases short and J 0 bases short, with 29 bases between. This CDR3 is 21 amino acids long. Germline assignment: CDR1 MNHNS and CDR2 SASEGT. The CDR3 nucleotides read TGTGCCAGCAGCCCCATCGGGGCGACACGACAGAAAGGGGCAACTAATGAAAAACTGTTTTTT. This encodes CASSPIGATRQKGATNEKLFF.

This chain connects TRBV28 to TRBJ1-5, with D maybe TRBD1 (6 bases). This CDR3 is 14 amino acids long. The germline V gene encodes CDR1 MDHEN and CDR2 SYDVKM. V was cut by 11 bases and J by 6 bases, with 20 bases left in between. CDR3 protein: CAGSTSGVAQPQHF. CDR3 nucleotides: TGTGCCGGATCCACCTCAGGGGTGGCTCAGCCCCAGCATTTT.